A single sample gave rise to the 20 T cell receptor beta chains below, sequenced in a study of human T cells and chemical hapten exposure. The time point here: pre-sensitization, week 0. Treatment reported: therapeutic diphenylcyclopropenone sensitization with weekly scalp DPC. TCRdb re-derived calls from the RACE reads in MiXCR, one entry per CDR3 protein. The sample lists 180,000 or so distinct CDR3 sequences, approximately 29% occurring once. The sequencing here drew on whole blood, taken in connection with sensitization to the hapten diphenylcyclopropenone (DPC). These receptors all come from a woman under 40 with alopecia areata. Some clones in this sample may be carry-over from other donors' samples.

The rearrangement uses TRBV7-8 and TRBJ2-4; 10 nucleotides match TRBD1. The CDR3 loop spans 15 amino acids. CDR1 SGHVS and CDR2 FQNEAQ come from the germline V gene. V lost 1 base to trimming and J lost 7 bases; unmatched junction nucleotides: 4. This chain's CDR3 is CASSLGGQGRNIQYF. Written as DNA, the CDR3 is TGTGCCAGCAGCTTAGGGGGACAGGGGCGGAACATTCAGTACTTC. Supplemented by reference TRBV7-8 and TRBJ2-4, the full variable domain reads GAGVSQSPRYKVAKRGQDVALRCDPISGHVSLFWYQQALGQGPEFLTYFQNEAQLDKSGLPSDRFFAERPEGSVSTLKIQRTQQEDSAVYLCASSLGGQGRNIQYFGAGTRLSVL.

This clonotype was seen more than once but under ten times. J is TRBJ2-5 and V is TRBV11-2, with D possibly called TRBD1 or TRBD2 (5 bases each). This CDR3 region has 17 residues. V lost 0 bases to trimming and J lost 3 bases, with 17 bases between them. The germline V gene has CDR1 SGHAT and CDR2 FQNNGV. CDR3 nucleotide sequence: TGTGCCAGCAGCTTAGAAGGTCGGGGCGGTCCAGAAGAGACCCAGTACTTC. Residues: CASSLEGRGGPEETQYF. Full variable domain (rest looked up from reference TRBV11-2 and TRBJ2-5): EAGVAQSPRYKIIEKRQSVAFWCNPISGHATLYWYQQILGQGPKLLIQFQNNGVVDDSQLPKDRFSAERLKGVDSTLKIQPAKLEDSAVYLCASSLEGRGGPEETQYFGPGTRLLVL.

This clonotype was seen a handful of times. The V call is TRBV28, the J call TRBJ2-7; D perhaps matches TRBD2 (5 bases). CDR3 length equals 14 residues. Germline CDR1 and CDR2: MDHEN and SYDVKM. V dropped 5 bases and J dropped 2 bases, with 13 bases sitting between them. The CDR3 region is CASSLFGLAYEQYF. CDR3 sequence (DNA): TGTGCCAGCAGTCTGTTCGGACTGGCCTACGAGCAGTACTTC.

V is TRBV5-1 and J is TRBJ2-3; no reliable D call. The CDR3 is 15 residues long. Between the trimmed V and J ends, which lost 0 bases and 2 bases, there was a span of 10 bases. Germline V gene lookup returns CDR1 SGHRS and CDR2 YFSETQ. CDR3 amino acids: CASSLDAQFTDTQYF. The CDR3 bases are TGCGCCAGCAGCTTGGATGCGCAGTTCACAGATACGCAGTATTTT.

This clonotype has only a few counts. The genes are TRBV6-5 and TRBJ2-7, with D unresolved. The CDR3 has 12 amino acids. The germline gives CDR1 MNHEY, CDR2 SVGAGI. V lost 2 bases and J lost 6, with 8 bases in between. The chain's CDR3 is CASSYPFSEQYF. The CDR3 region has the DNA TGTGCCAGCAGTTACCCATTCTCCGAGCAGTACTTC.

V usage is TRBV7-2 and J usage is TRBJ2-4; D perhaps matches TRBD2 (6 bases). CDR1 and CDR2 from the germline V gene are SGHTA and FQGNSA. V was trimmed by 1 base and J by 7 bases, leaving 8 bases between them. The CDR3 is 13 residues long. The CDR3 DNA follows: TGTGCCAGCAGCTTAGTCGGGGGTAACATTCAGTACTTC. Its protein product is CASSLVGGNIQYF.

V usage is TRBV5-1 and J usage is TRBJ2-4; 11 nucleotides line up with TRBD2. The length of the CDR3 is 15 residues. Germline V lookup: CDR1 SGHRS, CDR2 YFSETQ. The J segment lost 6 bases and the V segment lost 7 bases, leaving 9 bases of the junction unmatched. The DNA for the CDR3 is TGCGCCAGCGGCCCCACTAGCGGGAGTTTAAACATTCAGTACTTC. Translating it yields CASGPTSGSLNIQYF. Full variable domain (outside the CDR3, taken from reference TRBV5-1 and TRBJ2-4): KAGVTQTPRYLIKTRGQQVTLSCSPISGHRSVSWYQQTPGQGLQFLFEYFSETQRNKGNFPGRFSGRQFSNSRSEMNVSTLELGDSALYLCASGPTSGSLNIQYFGAGTRLSVL.

The rearrangement uses TRBV29-1 and TRBJ2-2, with D perhaps assigned TRBD1 or TRBD2 (6 bases each). Germline CDR1 and CDR2: SQVTM and ANQGSEA. Trimming removed 5 bases at V and 4 bases at J, with 14 bases between. The CDR3 covers 14 residues. The CDR3 loop reads CSVRWGASTGELFF. For the CDR3, the DNA is TGCAGCGTTCGATGGGGGGCTAGCACCGGGGAGCTGTTTTTT.

V is TRBV5-4 and J is TRBJ1-2; 10 bases line up with TRBD1. V lost 3 bases and J lost 4; bases outside the gene matches: 6. There are 15 residues in the CDR3. CDR1 SGHNT and CDR2 YYREEE come from the germline V gene (reference sequence). The CDR3 DNA reads as TGTGCCAGCAGCTCTGGACAGGGGGGACTCTATGGCTACACCTTC. This gives the protein CASSSGQGGLYGYTF. Full variable domain (missing parts from reference TRBV5-4 and TRBJ1-2): ETGVTQSPTHLIKTRGQQVTLRCSSQSGHNTVSWYQQALGQGPQFIFQYYREEENGRGNFPPRFSGLQFPNYSSELNVNALELDDSALYLCASSSGQGGLYGYTFGSGTRLTVV.

V gene TRBV25-1 combines with J gene TRBJ2-3, with D perhaps TRBD2 (6 bases). The CDR3 covers 14 residues. Trimming took 4 bases from V and 4 from J, leaving 12 bases between them. The germline V gene has CDR1 MGHDK and CDR2 SYGVNS. The CDR3 coding sequence is TGTGCCAGCAGTGTATCCGGGAGATCAGATACGCAGTATTTT. Its protein product is CASSVSGRSDTQYF.

The rearrangement uses TRBV28 and TRBJ2-7; 13 bases line up with TRBD2. Germline V gene data show CDR1 as MDHEN and CDR2 as SYDVKM. The CDR3 has 15 amino acids. V shed 2 bases and J 5 bases; nucleotides not matched to a gene: 3. CDR3 sequence: CASSLRGTSGNEQYF. The CDR3 DNA is TGTGCCAGCAGTTTAAGAGGGACTAGCGGGAACGAGCAGTACTTC.

This clonotype was detected a few times. The V call is TRBV6-2 or TRBV6-3, the J call TRBJ2-7, with TRBD2 matching over 10 bases. The CDR3 extends over 14 amino acids. Germline V lookup: CDR1 MNHEY, CDR2 SVGEGT. The V gene end was trimmed by 5 bases and the J gene end by 6 bases; junction bases not matched to a gene: 7. The CDR3 region is CASSPSGRKSEQYF. For the CDR3, the DNA is TGTGCCAGCAGTCCTAGCGGGAGAAAATCCGAGCAGTACTTC.

This clonotype was seen more than once but under ten times. V is TRBV28 and J is TRBJ2-3; 8 nucleotides line up with TRBD1. The CDR3 sequence is 13 residues long. The germline gives CDR1 MDHEN, CDR2 SYDVKM. With V trimmed by 9 bases and J by 6 bases, 8 bases remained unmatched. CDR3 nucleotides: TGTGCCAGTTACGACAGGGGAGCGGATACGCAGTATTTT. Its translation: CASYDRGADTQYF.

This clonotype was observed a few times. This chain joins TRBV9 and TRBJ2-1, with TRBD2 matching 12 bases. V gave up 3 bases and J gave up 9 bases; unmatched junction bases: 13. This CDR3 has 17 residues. Germline loops: CDR1 SGDLS, CDR2 YYNGEE. The CDR3 spells CASSARPQLAGGREQFF. CDR3 in DNA: TGTGCCAGCAGCGCACGCCCTCAACTAGCGGGGGGCCGTGAGCAGTTCTTC. Combining the CDR3 with reference TRBV9 and TRBJ2-1 gives the whole variable domain DSGVTQTPKHLITATGQRVTLRCSPRSGDLSVYWYQQSLDQGLQFLIQYYNGEERAKGNILERFSAQQFPDLHSELNLSSLELGDSALYFCASSARPQLAGGREQFFGPGTRLTVL.

This chain connects TRBV12-3 or TRBV12-4 to TRBJ1-6, with 8 bases fitting TRBD1. V lost 2 bases and J lost 15; bases outside the gene matches: 6. The CDR3 sequence is 13 residues long. In DNA, the CDR3 is TGTGCCAGCAGTTTAAGGACAGGGAATTACCTCCACTTT. Translating it yields CASSLRTGNYLHF.

The genes are TRBV27 and TRBJ1-2; D gene unclear. The CDR3 sequence is 14 residues long. The germline V gene has CDR1 MNHEY and CDR2 SMNVEV (reference sequence). V lost 5 bases and J lost 2, with 12 bases in between. CDR3 loop: CASSLRRENYGYTF. The DNA of the CDR3 is TGTGCCAGCAGTCTACGGCGGGAGAACTATGGCTACACCTTC.

The J gene is TRBJ2-2, the V gene TRBV12-3 or TRBV12-4, with unresolved D. The ends were cut back, 5 bases at V and 1 base at J, with 11 bases in the middle. The CDR3 runs 15 residues. The CDR3 is CASSLFQQNTGELFF. CDR3 sequence (DNA): TGTGCCAGCAGTCTATTCCAACAGAACACCGGGGAGCTGTTTTTT.

The CDR3 protein is CASSYQMFAGGEKLFF. The CDR3 nucleotides read TGTGCCAGCAGTTATCAGATGTTTGCAGGGGGTGAAAAACTGTTTTTT. V gene TRBV28 combines with J gene TRBJ1-4, with 7 positions matching TRBD1. The CDR3 loop spans 16 amino acids. The germline gives CDR1 MDHEN, CDR2 SYDVKM. V was clipped by 4 bases and J by 7 bases; unmatched bases: 12. Supplemented by reference TRBV28 and TRBJ1-4, the full variable domain reads DVKVTQSSRYLVKRTGEKVFLECVQDMDHENMFWYRQDPGLGLRLIYFSYDVKMKEKGDIPEGYSVSREKKERFSLILESASTNQTSMYLCASSYQMFAGGEKLFFGSGTQLSVL.

The J gene is TRBJ1-1, the V gene TRBV3-1; possible D gene TRBD1, 5 bases. This CDR3 is 15 amino acids long. Germline V CDR1 and CDR2: LGHDT, YNNKEL (reference sequence). Trimming left V 4 bases short and J 0 bases short, with 12 bases between. CDR3 sequence reads: CASSLTPTVNTEAFF. For the CDR3, the DNA is TGTGCCAGCAGCCTGACTCCGACAGTGAACACTGAAGCTTTCTTT.

This clonotype has a handful of counts. The V and J genes are TRBV5-1 and TRBJ1-6; TRBD1 is a possible D gene (5 bases). Trimming took off 0 bases at V and 0 bases at J, with 13 bases between the two ends. This CDR3 is built from 18 residues. Germline CDR1 SGHRS, CDR2 YFSETQ. In DNA form, the CDR3 reads TGCGCCAGCAGCTTGGAAAGGGAGGGGAACTCCTATAATTCACCCCTCCACTTT. Protein sequence: CASSLEREGNSYNSPLHF.